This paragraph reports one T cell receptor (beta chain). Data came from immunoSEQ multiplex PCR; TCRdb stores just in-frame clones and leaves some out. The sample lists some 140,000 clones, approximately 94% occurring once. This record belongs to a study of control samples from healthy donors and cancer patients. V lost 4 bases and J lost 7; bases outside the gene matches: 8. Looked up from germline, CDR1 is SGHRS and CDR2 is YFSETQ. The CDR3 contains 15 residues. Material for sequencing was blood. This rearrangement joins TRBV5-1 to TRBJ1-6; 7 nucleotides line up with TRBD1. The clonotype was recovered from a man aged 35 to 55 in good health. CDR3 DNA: TGCGCCAGCAGCCCGGGGGGGACAGAAAATTCACCCCTCCACTTT. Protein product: CASSPGGTENSPLHF.